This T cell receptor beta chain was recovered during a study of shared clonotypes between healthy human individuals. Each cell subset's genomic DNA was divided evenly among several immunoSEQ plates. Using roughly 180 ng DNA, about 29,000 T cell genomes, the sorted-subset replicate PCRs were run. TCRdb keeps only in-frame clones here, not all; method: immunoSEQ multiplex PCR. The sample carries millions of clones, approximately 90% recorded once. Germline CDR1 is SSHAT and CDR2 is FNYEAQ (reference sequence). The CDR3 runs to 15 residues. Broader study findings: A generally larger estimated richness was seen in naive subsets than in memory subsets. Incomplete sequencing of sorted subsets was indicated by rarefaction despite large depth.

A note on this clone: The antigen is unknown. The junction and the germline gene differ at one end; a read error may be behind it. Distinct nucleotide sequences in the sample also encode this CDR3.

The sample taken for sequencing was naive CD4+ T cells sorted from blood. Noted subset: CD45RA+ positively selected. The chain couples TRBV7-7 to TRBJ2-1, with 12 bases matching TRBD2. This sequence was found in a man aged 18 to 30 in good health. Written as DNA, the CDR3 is TGTGCTAGCAGCTCCGGACTAGCGGGGTACAATGAGCAGTTCTTC. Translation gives CASSSGLAGYNEQFF.